A selection of T cell receptor beta chains follows, all from one sample in a study of T cell responses to AZD1222 COVID-19 vaccine. Data came from immunoSEQ multiplex PCR; TCRdb stores just in-frame clones and leaves some out. The sample contains roughly 80,000 clones, roughly nine tenths of which appear only once. Source: peripheral blood, taken 28 days after the second AZD1222 dose. The origin of the receptors is an adult who received the AZD1222 COVID-19 vaccine. The CDR3 runs from the conserved cysteine through the conserved F or W. A D gene is named only where the DNA matches it firmly. Clone size is shown for a subset of rows, as once, few, many or a class of expanded clone.

v_gene: TRBV3-1/TRBV3-2
j_gene: TRBJ1-2
d_gene: .
abundance: few
CDR3nt: TGTGCCAGCAGCCACTCGGGGAACTATGGCTACACCTTC
CDR3aa: CASSHSGNYGYTF

v_gene: TRBV27
j_gene: TRBJ2-1
d_gene: TRBD2
abundance: .
CDR3nt: TGTGCCAGCAGCCTTGGCGGGGGATACAATGAGCAGTTCTTC
CDR3aa: CASSLGGGYNEQFF

v_gene: TRBV6-5
j_gene: TRBJ1-3
d_gene: TRBD1
abundance: .
CDR3nt: TGTGCCAGCAACACAGGGGGCGCAGGAAACACCATATATTTT
CDR3aa: CASNTGGAGNTIYF

v_gene: TRBV2
j_gene: TRBJ1-5
d_gene: TRBD1
abundance: .
CDR3nt: TGTGCCAGCAGCACCCCGTCGGGGTCAGGGGGGAATCAGCCCCAGCATTTT
CDR3aa: CASSTPSGSGGNQPQHF

v_gene: TRBV9
j_gene: TRBJ1-2
d_gene: .
abundance: .
CDR3nt: TGTGCCAGCAGCGTGCGTTCGCAGGGAGATGGCTACACCTTC
CDR3aa: CASSVRSQGDGYTF

v_gene: TRBV19
j_gene: TRBJ1-2
d_gene: .
abundance: .
CDR3nt: TGTGCCAGTAGTATAGTTGGGGTAAACTATGGCTACACCTTC
CDR3aa: CASSIVGVNYGYTF

v_gene: TRBV5-5
j_gene: TRBJ2-3
d_gene: TRBD1
abundance: .
CDR3nt: TGTGCCAGCAGTCCTCCGACAGGGAATACGCAGTATTTT
CDR3aa: CASSPPTGNTQYF

v_gene: TRBV19
j_gene: TRBJ1-1
d_gene: .
abundance: .
CDR3nt: TGTGCCAGTACCCAGGGGAGAGCCAGCACTGAAGCTTTCTTT
CDR3aa: CASTQGRASTEAFF

v_gene: TRBV6-5
j_gene: TRBJ2-2
d_gene: .
abundance: .
CDR3nt: TGTGCCAGCAGTCGGGGGATCACCGGGGAGCTGTTTTTT
CDR3aa: CASSRGITGELFF

v_gene: TRBV4-1
j_gene: TRBJ2-1
d_gene: TRBD2
abundance: .
CDR3nt: TGCGCCAGCAGCCAATCTAGCGGGGGGCATGTTGAGCAGTTCTTC
CDR3aa: CASSQSSGGHVEQFF

v_gene: TRBV5-1
j_gene: TRBJ1-2
d_gene: .
abundance: .
CDR3nt: TGCGCCAGCAGCTCCGGCGACTATGGCTACACCTTC
CDR3aa: CASSSGDYGYTF

v_gene: TRBV27
j_gene: TRBJ2-7
d_gene: TRBD2
abundance: .
CDR3nt: TGTGCCACCCGCCGGGAGGGTTACGAGCGGCAGTACTTC
CDR3aa: CATRREGYERQYF

v_gene: TRBV4-3
j_gene: TRBJ2-7
d_gene: TRBD1
abundance: .
CDR3nt: TGCGCCAGCAGCCAAGATCAGAGGACAGGGGCGAGCGAGCAGTACTTC
CDR3aa: CASSQDQRTGASEQYF

v_gene: TRBV6-2/TRBV6-3
j_gene: TRBJ2-7
d_gene: .
abundance: .
CDR3nt: TGTGCCAGCAGCCGGGACCGCCCCTACGAGCAGTACTTC
CDR3aa: CASSRDRPYEQYF

v_gene: TRBV12-3/TRBV12-4
j_gene: TRBJ2-2
d_gene: .
abundance: .
CDR3nt: TGTGCCAGCAACCTCCGGGACACCGGGGAGCTGTTTTTT
CDR3aa: CASNLRDTGELFF

v_gene: TRBV6-5
j_gene: TRBJ1-1
d_gene: .
abundance: .
CDR3nt: TGTGCCAGCAGTTTGACAATAACGGACACTGAAGCTTTCTTT
CDR3aa: CASSLTITDTEAFF

v_gene: TRBV29-1
j_gene: TRBJ1-1
d_gene: TRBD1
abundance: .
CDR3nt: TGCAGCGTTGGGGACAGGGGGGATGCTTTCTTT
CDR3aa: CSVGDRGDAFF

v_gene: TRBV12-3/TRBV12-4
j_gene: TRBJ1-1
d_gene: .
abundance: .
CDR3nt: TGTGCCAGCAGTTTAGAAGAGGGGCTTGGAGCTTTCTTT
CDR3aa: CASSLEEGLGAFF

v_gene: TRBV7-3
j_gene: TRBJ2-1
d_gene: TRBD1
abundance: .
CDR3nt: TGTGCCAGCAGCTTGACAGGGTCCTCCTACAATGAGCAGTTCTTC
CDR3aa: CASSLTGSSYNEQFF

v_gene: TRBV28
j_gene: TRBJ2-7
d_gene: TRBD1
abundance: .
CDR3nt: TGTGCCAGCAGCACGACAGGGGCCCCCTACGAGCAGTACTTC
CDR3aa: CASSTTGAPYEQYF

v_gene: TRBV4-1
j_gene: TRBJ1-1
d_gene: TRBD1
abundance: .
CDR3nt: TGCGCCAGCAGCCAAGCCTACGGACAGGTCAACAACACTGAAGCTTTCTTT
CDR3aa: CASSQAYGQVNNTEAFF

v_gene: TRBV7-3
j_gene: TRBJ2-3
d_gene: .
abundance: .
CDR3nt: TGTGCCAGCAGCTTAGCTCGGGGGGCCCCCCGGGATACGCAGTATTTT
CDR3aa: CASSLARGAPRDTQYF

v_gene: TRBV21-1
j_gene: TRBJ2-7
d_gene: .
abundance: .
CDR3nt: TGTGCCAGCAGCAAGGAAGAGGGGCCCCCCTACGAGCAGTACTTC
CDR3aa: CASSKEEGPPYEQYF

v_gene: TRBV29-1
j_gene: TRBJ1-2
d_gene: .
abundance: .
CDR3nt: TGCAGCGTTGGGGAACAGGGAAACTATGGCTACACCTTC
CDR3aa: CSVGEQGNYGYTF

v_gene: TRBV30
j_gene: TRBJ1-1
d_gene: .
abundance: few
CDR3nt: TGTGCCTGGAGTGTCATGAACACTGAAGCTTTCTTT
CDR3aa: CAWSVMNTEAFF

v_gene: TRBV2
j_gene: TRBJ1-4
d_gene: TRBD1
abundance: .
CDR3nt: TGTGCCAGCAGTGAAGAAGGACAGGGGTTTGAAAAACTGTTTTTT
CDR3aa: CASSEEGQGFEKLFF

v_gene: TRBV11-3
j_gene: TRBJ2-2
d_gene: .
abundance: .
CDR3nt: TGTGCCAGCAGCCCCACTCTCAGTGGCGGGGAGCTGTTTTTT
CDR3aa: CASSPTLSGGELFF

v_gene: TRBV30
j_gene: TRBJ2-6
d_gene: .
abundance: .
CDR3nt: TGTGCCTGGAGTAGACCCGCGGGGGCCGGGGCCAACGTCCTGACTTTC
CDR3aa: CAWSRPAGAGANVLTF